These 11 T cell receptor beta chains came from one sample sequenced in a study of OX40 agonist ivuxolimab in advanced cancers. Profiling relied on immunoSEQ multiplex PCR, and the TCRdb table lists in-frame clones only, not all of them. The sample lists tens of thousands of clones, 75% to 85% seen once, with 3.5% to 5% in the top ten. The material sequenced was CD4+ or CD8+ T cells sorted from blood, taken in a trial of the OX40 agonist ivuxolimab. The origin of the receptors is an adult with an advanced solid tumor such as melanoma, head and neck, liver or kidney cancer.

The rearrangement uses TRBV29-1 and TRBJ2-4; no clear D. With 3 bases removed from V and 1 base from J, the gap between germline ends came to 13 bases. Germline V gene data show CDR1 as SQVTM and CDR2 as ANQGSEA. The CDR3 is 15 amino acids. CDR3 residues: CSVEWAVNAKNIQYF. The CDR3 DNA is TGCAGCGTTGAGTGGGCAGTTAACGCCAAAAACATTCAGTACTTC.

The chain uses TRBV19 and TRBJ1-5, with D hard to call. This CDR3 contains 14 residues. V was pared by 1 base and J by 4 bases, with 8 bases between. Germline V gives CDR1 LNHDA, CDR2 SQIVND (reference sequence). CDR3 loop: CASSIATGNQPQHF. CDR3 sequence (DNA): TGTGCCAGTAGTATAGCGACGGGGAATCAGCCCCAGCATTTT.

This rearrangement joins TRBV9 to TRBJ2-6, with unresolved D. This CDR3 spans 15 amino acids. Deletions cut 2 bases from V and 0 bases from J, with 6 bases between. Germline CDR1 SGDLS, CDR2 YYNGEE. DNA of the CDR3: TGTGCCAGCAGCGTTAGAGGCTCTGGGGCCAACGTCCTGACTTTC. Its protein is CASSVRGSGANVLTF.

This clone was recorded a few times. CDR3 sequence reads: CASSLAGADEQFF. The DNA of the CDR3 is TGTGCCAGCAGCTTAGCCGGGGCAGATGAGCAGTTCTTC. This chain uses TRBV7-7 with TRBJ2-1; D could derive from TRBD1 or TRBD2 (5 bases each). Per the germline V gene, CDR1 is SSHAT and CDR2 is FNYEAQ (reference sequence). This CDR3 has 13 amino acids. V was cut by 0 bases and J by 8 bases, with 8 bases left in between.

The rearrangement uses TRBV6-5 and TRBJ1-3; D may be TRBD1 (5 bases). This CDR3 spans 15 amino acids. The V gene lost 6 bases and the J gene lost 5 bases, with 17 bases spanning the gap. Germline-derived CDR1 and CDR2 are MNHEY and SVGAGI. CDR3 sequence reads: CASRISGTTRNTIYF. The CDR3, as DNA: TGTGCCAGCAGGATAAGTGGGACTACCAGAAACACCATATATTTT.

This clone was seen only a few times. The rearrangement joins TRBV5-1 to TRBJ2-1, with 13 nucleotides matching TRBD2. This CDR3 is built from 15 residues. J was trimmed by 10 bases and V by 4 bases; bases with no gene match: 8. CDR1 is SGHRS, CDR2 YFSETQ, per germline. DNA of the CDR3: TGCGCCAGCAGCCGTACTAGCGGGGGGGCTCAGGAGCAGTTCTTC. Amino acid sequence: CASSRTSGGAQEQFF.

The chain joins TRBV27 to TRBJ1-1, with a weak D call TRBD1 (5 bases). Germline lookup yields CDR1 MNHEY and CDR2 SMNVEV (reference sequence). Between the trimmed V and J ends, which lost 5 bases and 6 bases, there was a span of 10 bases. CDR3 size: 12 residues. CDR3 in amino acids: CASSPIGAEAFF. The CDR3 bases are TGTGCCAGCAGTCCGATAGGGGCTGAAGCTTTCTTT.

The chain uses TRBV7-9 and TRBJ2-2; 9 bases align to TRBD1. Germline loops: CDR1 SEHNR, CDR2 FQNEAQ (reference sequence). The CDR3 totals 17 residues. V shed 5 bases and J 6 bases; nucleotides not matched to a gene: 13. The chain's CDR3 is CASSQEAGTGRAGELFF. The CDR3 DNA sequence: TGTGCCAGCAGCCAAGAGGCCGGGACAGGGAGGGCCGGGGAGCTGTTTTTT.

The J gene is TRBJ2-7, the V gene TRBV10-2, with 7 nucleotides matching TRBD1. Germline V lookup: CDR1 WSHSY, CDR2 SAAADI. This CDR3 spans 13 amino acids. J gave up 5 bases and V 4 bases, and 5 bases lay outside the gene matches. This CDR3 reads CASSVQGKNEQYF. The CDR3 DNA sequence: TGCGCCAGCAGTGTACAGGGGAAGAACGAGCAGTACTTC.

The chain recombines TRBV7-8 with TRBJ2-5; 8 bases are a match to TRBD1. Per germline, CDR1 SGHVS and CDR2 FQNEAQ. There are 13 residues in the CDR3. Germline trimming cut 6 bases from V and 5 bases from J; bases unmatched to any gene: 5. CDR3 nucleotides: TGTGCCAGCAGGACAGGGGTTCTCGAGACCCAGTACTTC. It specifies CASRTGVLETQYF.

The CDR3 protein is CASSPTGGTAYEQYF. The CDR3 bases are TGTGCCAGCAGCCCCACCGGCGGGACCGCCTACGAGCAGTACTTC. The chain recombines TRBV7-2 with TRBJ2-7; D possibly corresponds to TRBD2 (6 bases). The CDR3 extends over 15 amino acids. The V gene lost 5 bases and the J gene lost 2 bases, with 16 bases spanning the gap. CDR1 and CDR2 (germline): SGHTA, FQGNSA.